Sequencing of this T cell receptor (beta chain) was carried out in a study of shared clonotypes between healthy human individuals (TCRdb year 2020). A note on the overall study: A couple of women and a few men aged 18 to 49 years were included in the cohort. Between about 0.8 and 9 billion PBMCs per donor were obtained by leukapheresis. To increase sequencing depth and limit assay-specific biases, different laboratories used diverse techniques to prepare libraries and sequence TCR repertoires. For each donor, CD4 naive and CD4 memory were each run on three plates, CD8 naive on two plates, and CD8 memory on one plate. To estimate repertoire size and how much clonotypes are shared between individuals, the study performed deep sequencing of blood TCR repertoires from roughly five healthy adults. The research as a whole found: Sampling was restricted to blood, and TCR repertoires in tissues likely differ from the TCR repertoires found in blood. Larger estimated clonotype richness was generally found for naive subsets than for memory subsets. Higher generation probabilities were observed for clonotypes shared by all four sorted-subset donors than for non-shared clonotypes. Based on pairwise subsampling, the degree of clonotype sharing among donors was expected to be affected by sequencing depth. Across four donors, around 5.4% of naive CD4, approximately 3.5% of naive CD8, about 2.3% of memory CD4, and over 0.35% of memory CD8 clonotypes were shared. Even with the large sequencing depth, rarefaction of the sorted-subset datasets indicated that sequencing was incomplete. The genetic and exposure-history diversity represented was limited by the small number of donors.

A remark on this clone: This clone's antigen is unknown. No base quality information exists; no much larger clone differs at one position.

Healthy HIV-negative adults with no recently reported acute infections or vaccinations were included as donors. Every donor was a Caucasian adult living in Nashville, Tennessee, USA. CD4+ T cells were enriched by magnetic negative selection, after which naive cells were positively selected on CD45RA and the negative fraction was taken as the memory subset. Blood was obtained by leukapheresis, after which PBMCs were separated by Ficoll-Histopaque density gradient centrifugation and cryopreserved in liquid nitrogen vapor phase. Purity and quantity of every magnetically sorted T cell population were checked by analytical flow cytometry. Genomic DNA was isolated from every sorted fraction and measured by UV absorbance on a Nanodrop 2000c. Using the deep immunoSEQ assay, TCR CDR3 regions were amplified from genomic DNA by multiplex PCR. Genomic DNA extracted from each cell subset was distributed evenly over all wells of several immunoSEQ 96-well plates, and each plate served as one replicate. For sorted subsets, approximately 200 ng of genomic DNA, equivalent to around 30,000 T cell genomes, went into each replicate PCR. Purified libraries were quantified with a Qubit 3.0 fluorometer, sized on a Bioanalyzer 2100, and re-quantified with the KAPA Library Quantification kit. A separate single-read 150-cycle Illumina NextSeq 550 flow cell was used to sequence each immunoSEQ 96-well plate. The authors processed their data as follows. Because the immunoSEQ output held only junctional sequences and lacked quality scores, the filtering could not match the filtering applied to full-length reads. To assign V/J genes and CDR3, sequences were annotated against IMGT germline references using PyIR, a Python wrapper for IgBLAST v1.9. Any read was removed if the V/J assignment was weak (E-value above 1e-6), the CDR3 was missing, or the read contained stop codons, out-of-frame junctions, or ambiguous translated residues. V3J clonotypes were defined as sequences sharing the same inferred V gene, J gene, and CDR3 amino acid sequence. Percentage overlap between repertoires was computed as shared unique clonotypes divided by the size of the smaller repertoire. Richness of each repertoire was evaluated using RTK rarefaction, the Chao1 estimator, and Recon v2.1 estimates of unobserved clonotypes. For all TCRbeta clonotypes obtained by the gDNA method from a handful of donors, generation probabilities were computed with OLGA. TCRdb's version of the immuneACCESS table is confined to in-frame rearrangements and falls short of the full clone set. An unresolved V gene accounts for under half of the shortfall where checked; the remainder is of unknown origin. That table furnishes V, J and clone size, whereas the DNA furnished D and trimming. The sample records approximately 2,300,000 clones, approximately 90% of which are singletons. Roughly 0.34% of the sample goes to the ten largest clones.

Trimming removed 1 base from V and 11 bases from J; the gene matches leave 9 bases unexplained. The CDR3 numbers 15 residues from cysteine through phenylalanine. The DNA shown is the 45-base CDR3, in frame from base 1. Based on the germline V gene (reference sequence), the CDR1 and CDR2 sequences are LNHNV and YYDKDF. This chain joins TRBV15 to TRBJ1-5, with 9 bases in between that match TRBD1. Sequenced material: naive CD4+ T cells from PBMCs. The cell subset or site label here, explained by the study, means: CD45RA+ positively selected. The clonotype was recovered from a man in his late teens or twenties in good health. Some clones in this sample may be carry-over from other donors' samples. The DNA is TGTGCCACCAGCAGAGGTGAAACAGGGGGCAGGACCCAGCATTTT. It specifies CATSRGETGGRTQHF.